Here is one T cell receptor (beta chain) with its context. The data belong to a study of blood T cell repertoires in COVID-19. Across the study: The study drew acute and convalescent COVID-19 samples from the United States, Italy and Spain.

The CDR3 length is 14 residues. The germline gives CDR1 MDHEN, CDR2 SYDVKM. J was trimmed by 8 bases and V by 5 bases; bases with no gene match: 9. As processed by the authors: Scientists estimated how many nucleated cells there were by amplifying reference gene primers. Clones were sequenced by immunoSEQ multiplex PCR, and TCRdb holds only the in-frame ones, with some missing. V and J calls and clone size are those listed in that table; D and trimming were worked out from the DNA. The repertoire consists of just over 90,000 clones, with about 80% occurring once and the leading ten covering around 17%.

Material: peripheral blood. The origin of this receptor is a human donor in a cohort sampled during active COVID-19. The rearrangement uses TRBV28 and TRBJ2-1; 7 nucleotides align to TRBD2. CDR3 sequence (DNA): TGTGCCAGCAGTGGGGGAGGGCCTATACATGAGCAGTTCTTC. Residues: CASSGGGPIHEQFF.